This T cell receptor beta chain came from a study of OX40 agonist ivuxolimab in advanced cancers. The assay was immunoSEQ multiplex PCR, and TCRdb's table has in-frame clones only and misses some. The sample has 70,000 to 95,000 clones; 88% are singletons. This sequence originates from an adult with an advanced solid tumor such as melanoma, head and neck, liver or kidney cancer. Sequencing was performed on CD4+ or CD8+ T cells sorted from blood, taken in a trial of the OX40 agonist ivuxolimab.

The CDR3 DNA is TGCGCCAGCAGCTTGTCGCTGTCGGGGTACGAGCAGTACTTC. It yields the protein CASSLSLSGYEQYF. This chain connects TRBV5-1 to TRBJ2-7, with D perhaps TRBD2 (5 bases). V lost 1 base and J lost 4, with 12 bases in between. The CDR3 is 14 residues long. Germline CDR1 is SGHRS and CDR2 is YFSETQ.